A single sample gave rise to the 21 T cell receptor beta chains below, sequenced in a study of beta chain features in type 1 diabetes. cDNA synthesis used the whole RNA isolate, giving expressed TCRB sequences. Generated by immunoSEQ multiplex PCR, the TCRdb table keeps only in-frame clones and is missing some. The data show 200,000 to 250,000 clones, roughly a tenth seen once. The sample consisted of central memory CD4+ T cells from blood. The source of these receptors is a man aged 18 to 29 in good health.

This clone was detected only a few times. The J gene is TRBJ2-1, the V gene TRBV7-3; D may be TRBD2 (5 bases). CDR3 length equals 14 residues. Germline values: CDR1 SGHTA, CDR2 FQGTGA. Deletions cut 1 base from V and 7 bases from J, with 11 bases between. CDR3: CASSLRPAANEQFF. CDR3 in DNA: TGTGCCAGCAGCTTAAGACCAGCGGCAAATGAGCAGTTCTTC.

CDR3 region: CSVVRRENTEAFF. The CDR3 DNA reads as TGCAGCGTTGTTCGACGGGAGAACACTGAAGCTTTCTTT. V and J are TRBV29-1 and TRBJ1-1; no clear D gene. Germline CDR1 SQVTM, CDR2 ANQGSEA. Between the trimmed V and J ends, which lost 4 bases and 1 base, there was a span of 10 bases. This CDR3 has 13 amino acids.

This sequence joins TRBV7-2 and TRBJ2-7; 9 positions match TRBD1. Germline CDR1 reads SGHTA; CDR2 reads FQGNSA. The CDR3 consists of 15 residues. The V segment lost 2 bases and the J segment 4 bases; nucleotides outside the gene matches: 6. CDR3 bases: TGTGCCAGCAGCTTAAGTTTTGGACAGGGGTACGAGCAGTACTTC. This sequence encodes CASSLSFGQGYEQYF.

This clone has a handful of counts. The J gene is TRBJ1-1, the V gene TRBV29-1; TRBD1 matches 7 bases. Trimming cost V 5 bases and J 7 bases; bases outside gene matches: 10. The length of the CDR3 is 13 residues. Germline CDR1 reads SQVTM; CDR2 reads ANQGSEA. CDR3 nucleotide sequence: TGCAGCGTTTCTATAATCCGGGACAGTGAAGCTTTCTTT. As protein: CSVSIIRDSEAFF.

This clone was observed a handful of times. The junction departs from the called germline gene at one end, perhaps through a read error. The rearrangement joins TRBV7-2 to TRBJ2-4; either TRBD1 or TRBD2 may fit D (6 bases each). The CDR3 spans 14 residues. Germline loops: CDR1 SGHTA, CDR2 FQGNSA. CDR3 region: CASSQALGGYIQYF. CDR3 in DNA: TGCGCCAGCAGCCAAGCCTTAGGGGGGTACATTCAGTACTTC.

This clone has only a few counts. The chain links TRBV30 to TRBJ2-5; D is undetermined. Germline loops: CDR1 GTSNPN, CDR2 SVGIG (reference sequence). Trimming took 4 bases from V and 0 from J, leaving 6 bases between them. This CDR3 contains 12 residues. The CDR3 region is CAWTANQETQYF. The CDR3 bases are TGTGCCTGGACGGCGAACCAAGAGACCCAGTACTTC.

This clone was observed a handful of times. At the DNA level, this CDR3 is encoded by other sequences in the same sample as well. The chain uses TRBV30 and TRBJ2-3, with TRBD1 as a possible D gene (5 bases). The germline V gene has CDR1 GTSNPN and CDR2 SVGIG (reference sequence). The V end was cut by 0 bases, the J end by 3 bases, with 7 bases between. There are 13 residues in the CDR3. The CDR3 sequence is CAWSVAGTDTQYF. For the CDR3, the DNA is TGTGCCTGGAGTGTAGCAGGGACAGATACGCAGTATTTT.

The chain employs TRBV29-1 and TRBJ1-1, with a possible D match to TRBD1 (6 bases). With 4 bases removed from V and 1 base from J, the gap between germline ends came to 10 bases. In germline, CDR1 is SQVTM, CDR2 ANQGSEA. The CDR3 loop spans 13 amino acids. The CDR3 nucleotides are TGCAGCGTTGCGGACAGTAAGAACACTGAAGCTTTCTTT. Protein product: CSVADSKNTEAFF.

This chain links TRBV25-1 with TRBJ1-2, with TRBD1 matching over 7 bases. Germline loops: CDR1 MGHDK, CDR2 SYGVNS. The CDR3 totals 14 residues. The V segment lost 2 bases and the J segment 8 bases; nucleotides outside the gene matches: 8. The CDR3 bases are TGTGCCAGCAGTGAACAGGGGGGTTTCGAAGGCTACACCTTC. Protein: CASSEQGGFEGYTF.

The chain links TRBV5-4 to TRBJ2-3; 9 nucleotides match TRBD1. Germline lookup yields CDR1 SGHNT and CDR2 YYREEE (reference sequence). The V segment lost 5 bases and the J segment 6 bases; nucleotides outside the gene matches: 7. The CDR3 has 14 residues. CDR3: CASRPDRGADTQYF. For the CDR3, the DNA is TGTGCCAGCAGGCCTGACAGGGGGGCCGATACGCAGTATTTT.

A few counts support this clone. The chain joins TRBV7-2 to TRBJ1-5; the D is unclear. The V and J ends lost 5 bases and 3 bases respectively, with 8 bases between them. The CDR3 length is 13 residues. Per the germline V gene, CDR1 is SGHTA and CDR2 is FQGNSA. The CDR3 sequence: CASSPAVNQPQHF. The CDR3 bases are TGTGCCAGCAGCCCCGCCGTCAATCAGCCCCAGCATTTT.

In this sample, this clone turned up a few times. The rearrangement uses TRBV29-1 and TRBJ2-7; D perhaps matches TRBD1 (6 bases). This CDR3 contains 12 residues. The germline CDR1 and CDR2 sequences are SQVTM and ANQGSEA. V lost 6 bases, J lost 3 bases, and 12 bases lay in between. The CDR3 sequence is CSVRTDYYEQYF. As DNA, the CDR3 is TGCAGCGTCAGGACAGACTACTACGAGCAGTACTTC.

This sequence joins TRBV25-1 and TRBJ2-7; 9 positions agree with TRBD2. The germline gives CDR1 MGHDK, CDR2 SYGVNS. This CDR3 region has 15 residues. Trimming cost V 2 bases and J 4 bases; bases outside gene matches: 6. CDR3: CASSEGPSGNYEQYF. In DNA, the CDR3 is TGTGCCAGCAGTGAAGGACCTAGCGGGAATTACGAGCAGTACTTC.

This clone has just a few counts. This rearrangement joins TRBV6-5 to TRBJ2-7; D not resolved. Trimming took 5 bases from V and 7 from J, leaving 12 bases between them. The CDR3 totals 12 residues. Germline V gene sequence: CDR1 MNHEY, CDR2 SVGAGI. CDR3 region: CASSTPLREQYF. In DNA, the CDR3 is TGTGCCAGCAGTACCCCTTTGAGGGAGCAGTACTTC.

V gene TRBV2 combines with J gene TRBJ2-1; 7 bases are shared with TRBD2. The germline V gene encodes CDR1 SNHLY and CDR2 FYNNEI. V trimming: 4 bases; J trimming: 6 bases; junction bases outside the gene matches: 9. The CDR3 spans 15 residues. CDR3 nucleotides: TGTGCCAGCAGTGTAGGCGGGAGATATACCAATGAGCAGTTCTTC. This translates into CASSVGGRYTNEQFF.

This clone appeared a few times. An end of the junction does not agree with germline; a read error may underlie this. V gene TRBV10-3 combines with J gene TRBJ2-7; D gene ambiguous. The CDR3 runs 13 residues. Germline assignment: CDR1 ENHRY and CDR2 SYGVKD. CDR3 sequence: CASSRDTDHEQYF. CDR3 coding DNA: TGTGCCAGCAGTCGCGACACTGACCACGAGCAGTACTTC.

V gene TRBV2 combines with J gene TRBJ2-3; D may be TRBD2 (6 bases). The germline V gene has CDR1 SNHLY and CDR2 FYNNEI. This CDR3 is built from 14 residues. The V gene lost 8 bases and the J gene lost 2 bases, with 14 bases spanning the gap. CDR3 amino acids: CASGRLVDTDTQYF. As DNA, the CDR3 is TGTGCCAGCGGGAGACTAGTTGACACAGATACGCAGTATTTT.

The V call is TRBV15, the J call TRBJ2-7; D possibly corresponds to TRBD1 (5 bases). CDR1 is LNHNV, CDR2 YYDKDF, per germline (reference sequence). The CDR3 spans 14 residues. V was cut by 4 bases and J by 3 bases, with 13 bases left in between. The CDR3 nucleotides read TGTGCCACCAGCAAGGGGTCCCCGGACTACGAGCAGTACTTC. It translates to CATSKGSPDYEQYF.

The rearrangement joins TRBV28 to TRBJ2-7; 8 nucleotides match TRBD1. J gave up 1 base and V 5 bases, and 7 bases lay outside the gene matches. The germline gives CDR1 MDHEN, CDR2 SYDVKM. The CDR3 extends over 15 amino acids. CDR3 sequence: CASSLNGQGSYEQYF. For the CDR3, the DNA is TGTGCCAGCAGTCTAAACGGACAGGGATCCTACGAGCAGTACTTC.

In its sample, this clone was seen a few times. The genes are TRBV9 and TRBJ2-3, with 7 nucleotides matching TRBD2. The CDR3 spans 16 residues. V gave up 0 bases and J gave up 6 bases; unmatched junction bases: 10. Germline-derived CDR1 and CDR2 are SGDLS and YYNGEE. CDR3: CASSVAPSGLGDTQYF. CDR3 DNA sequence: TGTGCCAGCAGCGTAGCCCCTAGCGGCTTGGGGGATACGCAGTATTTT. The complete variable domain, with remaining parts taken from reference TRBV9 and TRBJ2-3, reads DSGVTQTPKHLITATGQRVTLRCSPRSGDLSVYWYQQSLDQGLQFLIQYYNGEERAKGNILERFSAQQFPDLHSELNLSSLELGDSALYFCASSVAPSGLGDTQYFGPGTRLTVL.

This clone was counted between two and nine times. This chain uses TRBV2 with TRBJ2-3; unclear D gene. V shed 6 bases and J shed 3 bases, with 1 base lying between them. CDR3 size: 10 residues. Germline V gene sequence: CDR1 SNHLY, CDR2 FYNNEI. The DNA for the CDR3 is TGTGCCAGCAGGACAGATACGCAGTATTTT. This sequence encodes CASRTDTQYF.